In this sample, the clone carrying this T cell receptor (beta chain) turned up a few times. Germline V gene sequence: CDR1 SGHNT, CDR2 YYREEE (reference sequence). Trimming left V 4 bases short and J 6 bases short, with 10 bases between. The CDR3 runs to 13 residues. The entry originates in a study of blood T cell repertoires in COVID-19. Participant ages covered about 18 to 89 years across some 25 US areas. Participants were placed into cohorts based on the clinical history they reported. Per the study methods: Reference gene primer amplification gave nucleated cell count estimates. Sequencing used immunoSEQ multiplex PCR; TCRdb keeps in-frame clones, though not all of them. That table furnishes V, J and clone size, whereas the DNA furnished D and trimming. The sample contains some 180,000 clones, over 80% of which appear only once.

The chain uses TRBV5-4 and TRBJ1-4; no reliable D call. Specimen: PBMCs or T cells enriched from blood (not recorded which). The TCR sequence derives from a woman in her 30s who had been exposed to COVID-19. The DNA of the CDR3 is TGTGCCAGCAGCCAAGAGAATGATGAAAAACTGTTTTTT. It codes for CASSQENDEKLFF.